These T cell receptor beta chains were read from a single sample in a study of T-cell reconstitution after alpha-beta-depleted transplantation in children. TCRdb re-called the PCR reads with MiXCR, one entry per CDR3 protein. The sample records approximately 800,000 distinct CDR3 sequences, around 17% being singletons. Sequenced here: PBMCs, mostly from graft donor cells, sampled 360 days after TCRalphabeta/CD19-depleted stem cell transplant. The receptors were gathered from a male patient younger than 18 who had a stem cell transplant for acute lymphoblastic leukemia, so the T cells may come from the graft donor. CDR3s include the opening cysteine and the closing phenylalanine or tryptophan. D genes are given only for firm matches. Clone size appears in some rows only: once, few, many, or a class for an expanded clone.

>TRBJ2-5|NA|TRBV11-2|TRBD2
CASSLELAGQETQYF
TGTGCCAGCAGCTTAGAACTAGCGGGCCAAGAGACCCAGTACTTC
>TRBJ2-7|few|TRBV18|NA
CASSPLDGYEQYF
TGTGCCAGCTCACCTCTGGACGGCTACGAGCAGTACTTC
>TRBJ2-5|NA|TRBV18|NA
CASSPSVGGTETQYF
TGTGCCAGCTCACCTTCGGTAGGCGGGACCGAGACCCAGTACTTC
>TRBJ2-5|NA|TRBV18|TRBD2
CASSPLPSGYQETQYF
TGTGCCAGCTCACCACTGCCTAGCGGGTATCAAGAGACCCAGTACTTC
>TRBJ2-5|few|TRBV13|NA
CASSFVRRRGKETQYF
TGTGCCAGCAGCTTTGTCCGAAGAAGGGGAAAAGAGACCCAGTACTTC
>TRBJ2-2|NA|TRBV7-3|TRBD2
CASSLIGLADLNTGELFF
TGTGCCAGCAGCTTAATTGGACTAGCGGACCTAAACACCGGGGAGCTGTTTTTT
>TRBJ2-1|NA|TRBV7-3|TRBD1
CASSPDRGFYNEQFF
TGTGCCAGCAGCCCGGACAGGGGTTTTTACAATGAGCAGTTCTTC
>TRBJ2-7|few|TRBV5-1|TRBD2
CASSKLADFDEQYF
TGCGCCAGCAGTAAACTAGCGGATTTCGACGAGCAGTACTTC
>TRBJ2-1|NA|TRBV3-1|NA
CASSDPRRIYNEQFF
TGTGCCAGCAGCGACCCTAGGAGAATCTACAATGAGCAGTTCTTC
>TRBJ2-5|NA|TRBV2|NA
CASRVWETQYF
TGTGCCAGCAGGGTTTGGGAGACCCAGTACTTC
>TRBJ2-3|NA|TRBV18|NA
CASSPPGIADIDTQYF
TGTGCCAGCTCACCACCGGGGATAGCGGATATAGATACGCAGTATTTT
>TRBJ2-2|few|TRBV6-1|TRBD2
CASSARATSANTGELFF
TGTGCCAGCAGTGCGCGTGCGACTAGCGCTAACACCGGGGAGCTGTTTTTT
>TRBJ1-1|few|TRBV11-2|NA
CASSLEGTSAFF
TGTGCCAGCAGCTTAGAGGGGACGTCAGCTTTCTTT
>TRBJ1-6|NA|TRBV2|NA
CAGHTRPSNSPLHF
TGTGCCGGCCACACGCGACCTTCTAATTCACCCCTCCACTTT
>TRBJ2-7|few|TRBV27|TRBD2
CASSLVGEGYEQYF
TGTGCCAGCAGTTTAGTGGGGGAGGGCTACGAGCAGTACTTC
>TRBJ2-7|once|TRBV7-8|NA
CASSSRLNSYEQYF
TGTGCCAGCAGCTCCCGACTAAATTCATACGAGCAGTACTTC
>TRBJ2-2|NA|TRBV7-2|NA
CASSLDGSYRTGELFF
TGTGCCAGCAGCTTAGACGGGAGTTATCGGACCGGGGAGCTGTTTTTT
>TRBJ2-7|NA|TRBV11-2|TRBD2
CASSLEGLATGIYEQYF
TGTGCCAGCAGCTTAGAGGGACTAGCTACAGGGATTTACGAGCAGTACTTC
>TRBJ2-3|NA|TRBV24-1|TRBD2
CATSARGEGPDTQYF
TGTGCCACCAGCGCCAGAGGGGAGGGCCCAGATACGCAGTATTTT
>TRBJ2-1|few|TRBV6-5|NA
CASSYIGNEQFF
TGTGCCAGCAGTTATATCGGGAATGAGCAGTTCTTC
>TRBJ2-1|NA|TRBV9|TRBD2
CASRSGSVNEQFF
TGTGCCAGCAGGAGCGGGAGTGTCAATGAGCAGTTCTTC
>TRBJ1-1|NA|TRBV7-9|NA
CASSPGSGTEAFF
TGTGCCAGCAGCCCCGGTAGTGGCACTGAAGCTTTCTTT
>TRBJ2-5|few|TRBV27|TRBD2
CASPYLAEEETQYF
TGTGCCAGCCCGTACCTAGCGGAGGAAGAGACCCAGTACTTC
>TRBJ2-1|NA|TRBV4-2|TRBD2
CASSQVATSGLSSYNEQFF
TGTGCCAGCAGCCAAGTCGCAACTAGCGGCCTTAGCTCCTACAATGAGCAGTTCTTC
>TRBJ2-1|NA|TRBV13|NA
CACPGTADNEQFF
TGTGCCTGCCCAGGGACTGCTGACAATGAGCAGTTCTTC
>TRBJ1-1|NA|TRBV6-5|NA
CASSYDFPEAFF
TGTGCCAGCAGTTACGACTTCCCCGAAGCTTTCTTT
>TRBJ2-1|NA|TRBV6-2/TRBV6-3|NA
CASSYSPLARVYNEQFF
TGTGCCAGCAGTTACTCGCCCCTAGCACGGGTCTACAATGAGCAGTTCTTC
>TRBJ2-1|NA|TRBV29-1|TRBD2
CSADLAGPYNEQFF
TGCAGCGCCGACCTAGCGGGGCCCTACAATGAGCAGTTCTTC
>TRBJ2-1|NA|TRBV5-1|TRBD2
CASIAEFRSGGPYNEQFF
TGCGCCAGCATTGCGGAGTTTAGGTCGGGAGGGCCCTACAATGAGCAGTTCTTC
>TRBJ2-7|NA|TRBV28|TRBD1
CASSPGTGLFYEQYF
TGTGCCAGCAGCCCCGGGACAGGGCTGTTCTACGAGCAGTACTTC
>TRBJ2-1|NA|TRBV4-1|TRBD2
CASSQVVAGRNEQFF
TGCGCCAGCAGCCAAGTTGTAGCGGGACGGAATGAGCAGTTCTTC
>TRBJ2-7|few|TRBV4-1|NA
CASSHWDISYEQYF
TGCGCCAGCAGCCACTGGGACATTTCCTACGAGCAGTACTTC
>TRBJ2-3|NA|TRBV27|NA
CASSSLENAYTDTQYF
TGTGCCAGCAGTTCACTAGAAAACGCCTACACAGATACGCAGTATTTT
>TRBJ2-1|NA|TRBV2|TRBD2
CASSALLTSGRAYNEQFF
TGTGCCAGCAGTGCTCTCCTGACTAGCGGGAGGGCTTACAATGAGCAGTTCTTC
>TRBJ2-3|NA|TRBV12-3/TRBV12-4|NA
CANHRTDTQYF
TGTGCGAACCACCGAACAGATACGCAGTATTTT
>TRBJ2-1|NA|TRBV7-9|NA
CASSGRKTVQFF
TGTGCCAGCAGCGGGAGAAAGACGGTACAGTTCTTC
>TRBJ2-1|NA|TRBV4-2|TRBD2
CASSHGGFDYNEQFF
TGTGCCAGCAGCCACGGGGGGTTCGACTACAATGAGCAGTTCTTC
>TRBJ2-2|NA|TRBV12-3/TRBV12-4|NA
CASSLFYMRQMWTGELFF
TGTGCCAGCAGTTTATTTTACATGCGACAGATGTGGACCGGGGAGCTGTTTTTT
>TRBJ1-1|NA|TRBV7-3|NA
CASSLWGYAEAFF
TGTGCCAGCAGCTTATGGGGGTACGCTGAAGCTTTCTTT
>TRBJ2-7|few|TRBV20-1|NA
CSADRDGVKWEQYF
TGCAGTGCAGACCGGGACGGCGTCAAATGGGAGCAGTACTTC
>TRBJ2-7|few|TRBV20-1|NA
CSAHTTRGIYEQYF
TGCAGTGCTCATACCACTCGGGGCATCTACGAGCAGTACTTC
>TRBJ2-5|few|TRBV7-8|NA
CASSSQLQETQYF
TGTGCCAGCAGCTCCCAACTCCAAGAGACCCAGTACTTC